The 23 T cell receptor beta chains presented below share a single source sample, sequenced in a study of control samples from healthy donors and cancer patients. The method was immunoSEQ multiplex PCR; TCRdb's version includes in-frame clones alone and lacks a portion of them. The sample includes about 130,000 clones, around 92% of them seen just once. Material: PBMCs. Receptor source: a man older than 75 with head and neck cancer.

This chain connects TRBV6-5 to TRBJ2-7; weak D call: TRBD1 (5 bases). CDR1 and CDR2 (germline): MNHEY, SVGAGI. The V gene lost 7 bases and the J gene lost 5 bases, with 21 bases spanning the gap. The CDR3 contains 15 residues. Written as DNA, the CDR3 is TGTGCCAGCACGACAGCACCTACCTTATCGAACGAGCAGTACTTC. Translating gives CASTTAPTLSNEQYF.

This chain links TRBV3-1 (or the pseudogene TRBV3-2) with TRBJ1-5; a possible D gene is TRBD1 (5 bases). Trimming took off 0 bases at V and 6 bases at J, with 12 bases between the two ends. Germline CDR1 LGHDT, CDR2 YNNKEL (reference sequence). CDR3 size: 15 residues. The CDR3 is CASSQDAGQGQPQHF. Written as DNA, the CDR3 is TGTGCCAGCAGCCAAGATGCAGGGCAAGGTCAGCCCCAGCATTTT.

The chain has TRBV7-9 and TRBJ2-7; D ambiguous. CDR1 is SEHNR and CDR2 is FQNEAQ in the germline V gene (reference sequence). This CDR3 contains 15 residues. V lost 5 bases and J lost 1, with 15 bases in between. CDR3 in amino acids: CASSPPPPGSYEQYF. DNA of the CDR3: TGTGCCAGCAGCCCACCCCCCCCAGGATCCTACGAGCAGTACTTC.

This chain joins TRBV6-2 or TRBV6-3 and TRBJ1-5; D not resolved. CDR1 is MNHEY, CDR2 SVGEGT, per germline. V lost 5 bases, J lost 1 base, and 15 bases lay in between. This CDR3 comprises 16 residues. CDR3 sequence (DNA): TGTGCCAGCAGTACGCGAACATATCGGAGCAATCAGCCCCAGCATTTT. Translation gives CASSTRTYRSNQPQHF.

The CDR3: CAGKQGNTGELFF. CDR3 in DNA: TGCGCCGGGAAACAGGGGAACACCGGGGAGCTGTTTTTT. V gene TRBV5-1 combines with J gene TRBJ2-2; perhaps TRBD1 as D (6 bases). This CDR3 has 13 residues. The germline V and J ends were trimmed by 10 bases and 1 base, with 11 bases remaining between them. Germline assignment: CDR1 SGHRS and CDR2 YFSETQ. The full variable domain, completed using reference TRBV5-1 and TRBJ2-2, is KAGVTQTPRYLIKTRGQQVTLSCSPISGHRSVSWYQQTPGQGLQFLFEYFSETQRNKGNFPGRFSGRQFSNSRSEMNVSTLELGDSALYLCAGKQGNTGELFFGEGSRLTVL.

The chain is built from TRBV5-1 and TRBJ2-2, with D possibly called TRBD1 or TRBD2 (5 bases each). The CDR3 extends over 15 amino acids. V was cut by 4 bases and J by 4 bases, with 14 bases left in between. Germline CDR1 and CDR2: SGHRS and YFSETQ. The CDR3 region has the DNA TGCGCCAGCAGCCCCCGGGGCCACCCCACCGGGGAGCTGTTTTTT. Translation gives CASSPRGHPTGELFF.

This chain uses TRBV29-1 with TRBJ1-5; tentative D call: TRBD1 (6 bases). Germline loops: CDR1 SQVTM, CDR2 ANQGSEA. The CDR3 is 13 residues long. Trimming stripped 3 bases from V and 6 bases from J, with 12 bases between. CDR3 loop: CSVESGEGQPQHF. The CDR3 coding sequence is TGCAGCGTTGAGTCAGGGGAGGGTCAGCCCCAGCATTTT.

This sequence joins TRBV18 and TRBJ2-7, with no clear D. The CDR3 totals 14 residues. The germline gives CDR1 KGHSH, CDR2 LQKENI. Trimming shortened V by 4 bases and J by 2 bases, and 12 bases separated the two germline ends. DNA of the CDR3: TGTGCCAGCTCACTTGACAAAGGAGCCTACGAGCAGTACTTC. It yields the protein CASSLDKGAYEQYF.

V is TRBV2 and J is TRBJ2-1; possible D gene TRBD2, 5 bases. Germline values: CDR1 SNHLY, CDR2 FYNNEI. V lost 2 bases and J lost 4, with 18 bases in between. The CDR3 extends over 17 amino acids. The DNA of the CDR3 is TGTGCCAGCAGTGAAAGGGTTGGCGTCTGGACTTACAATGAGCAGTTCTTC. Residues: CASSERVGVWTYNEQFF.

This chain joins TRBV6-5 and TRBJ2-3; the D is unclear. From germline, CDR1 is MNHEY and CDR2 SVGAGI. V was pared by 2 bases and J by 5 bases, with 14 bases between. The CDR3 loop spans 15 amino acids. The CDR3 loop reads CASSYSSPRLDTQYF. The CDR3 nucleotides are TGTGCCAGCAGTTACAGTAGCCCGAGACTAGATACGCAGTATTTT.

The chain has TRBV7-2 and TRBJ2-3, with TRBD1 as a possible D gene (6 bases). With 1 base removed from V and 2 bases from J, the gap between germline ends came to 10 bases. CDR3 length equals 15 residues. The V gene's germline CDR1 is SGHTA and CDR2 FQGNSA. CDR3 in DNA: TGTGCCAGCAGCTTAGTCCAGGGACACACAGATACGCAGTATTTT. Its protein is CASSLVQGHTDTQYF.

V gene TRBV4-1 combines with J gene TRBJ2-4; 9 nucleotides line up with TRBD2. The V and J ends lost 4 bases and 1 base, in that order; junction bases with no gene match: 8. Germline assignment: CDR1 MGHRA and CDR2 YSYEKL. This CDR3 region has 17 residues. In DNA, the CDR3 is TGCGCCAGCAGCCGGACTAATAGCGGGAGTGCCAAAAACATTCAGTACTTC. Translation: CASSRTNSGSAKNIQYF.

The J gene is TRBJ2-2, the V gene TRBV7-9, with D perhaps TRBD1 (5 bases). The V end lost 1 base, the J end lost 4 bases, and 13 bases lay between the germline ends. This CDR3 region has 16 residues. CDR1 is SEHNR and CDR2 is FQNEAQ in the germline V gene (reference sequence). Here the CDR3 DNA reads TGTGCCAGCAGCTTAGATCACAGGCAGGGCACCGGGGAGCTGTTTTTT. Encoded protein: CASSLDHRQGTGELFF. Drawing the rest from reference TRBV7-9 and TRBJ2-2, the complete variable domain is DTGVSQNPRHKITKRGQNVTFRCDPISEHNRLYWYRQTLGQGPEFLTYFQNEAQLEKSRLLSDRFSAERPKGSFSTLEIQRTEQGDSAMYLCASSLDHRQGTGELFFGEGSRLTVL.

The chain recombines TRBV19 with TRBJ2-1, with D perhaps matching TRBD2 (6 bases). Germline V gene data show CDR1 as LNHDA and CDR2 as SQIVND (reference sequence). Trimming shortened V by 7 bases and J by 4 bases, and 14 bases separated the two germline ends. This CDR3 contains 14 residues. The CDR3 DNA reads TGTGCCAGTAATCCGGGGGTCGTATACAATGAGCAGTTCTTC. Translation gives CASNPGVVYNEQFF.

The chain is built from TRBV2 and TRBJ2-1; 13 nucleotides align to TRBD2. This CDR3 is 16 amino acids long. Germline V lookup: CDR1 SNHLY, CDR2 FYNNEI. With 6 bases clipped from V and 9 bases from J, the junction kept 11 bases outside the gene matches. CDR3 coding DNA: TGTGCCAGCAGGAGACTAGCGGGAGGCCTACATGGTGAGCAGTTCTTC. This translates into CASRRLAGGLHGEQFF.

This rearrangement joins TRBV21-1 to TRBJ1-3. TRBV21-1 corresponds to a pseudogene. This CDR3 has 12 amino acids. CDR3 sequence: CASPKCGNTIYF. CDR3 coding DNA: TGTGCCAGCCCCAAGTGTGGAAACACCATATATTTT.

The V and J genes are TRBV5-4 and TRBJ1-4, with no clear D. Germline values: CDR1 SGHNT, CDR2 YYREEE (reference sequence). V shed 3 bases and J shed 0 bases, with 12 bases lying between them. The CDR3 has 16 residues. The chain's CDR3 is CASSSRRDATNEKLFF. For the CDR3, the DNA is TGTGCCAGCAGCTCCCGCCGGGATGCAACTAATGAAAAACTGTTTTTT. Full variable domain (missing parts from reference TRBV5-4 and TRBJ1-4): ETGVTQSPTHLIKTRGQQVTLRCSSQSGHNTVSWYQQALGQGPQFIFQYYREEENGRGNFPPRFSGLQFPNYSSELNVNALELDDSALYLCASSSRRDATNEKLFFGSGTQLSVL.

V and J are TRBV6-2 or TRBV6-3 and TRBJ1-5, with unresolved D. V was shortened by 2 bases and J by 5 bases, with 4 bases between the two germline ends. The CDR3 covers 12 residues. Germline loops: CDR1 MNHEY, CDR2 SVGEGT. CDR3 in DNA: TGTGCCAGCAGTTACAGGGATCAGCCCCAGCATTTT. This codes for CASSYRDQPQHF.

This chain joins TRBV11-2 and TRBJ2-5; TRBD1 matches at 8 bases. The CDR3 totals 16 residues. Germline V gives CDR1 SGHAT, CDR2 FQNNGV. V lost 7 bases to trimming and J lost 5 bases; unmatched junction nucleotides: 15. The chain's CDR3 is CASTIRSGGRLETQYF. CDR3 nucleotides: TGTGCCAGCACCATACGTTCAGGGGGCCGATTGGAGACCCAGTACTTC.

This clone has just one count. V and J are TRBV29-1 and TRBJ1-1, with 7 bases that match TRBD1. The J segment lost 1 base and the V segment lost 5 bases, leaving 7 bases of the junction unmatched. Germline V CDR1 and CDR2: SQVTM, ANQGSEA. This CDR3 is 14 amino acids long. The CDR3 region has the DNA TGCAGCGTTATGGAGGGGGCCGGGAACACTGAAGCTTTCTTT. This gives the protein CSVMEGAGNTEAFF.

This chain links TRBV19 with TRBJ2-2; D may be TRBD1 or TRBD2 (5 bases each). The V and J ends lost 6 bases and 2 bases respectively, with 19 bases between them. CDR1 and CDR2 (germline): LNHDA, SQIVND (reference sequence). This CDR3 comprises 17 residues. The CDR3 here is CASSRTRARANTGELFF. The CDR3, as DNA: TGTGCCAGTAGCCGCACCAGGGCGCGGGCAAACACCGGGGAGCTGTTTTTT.

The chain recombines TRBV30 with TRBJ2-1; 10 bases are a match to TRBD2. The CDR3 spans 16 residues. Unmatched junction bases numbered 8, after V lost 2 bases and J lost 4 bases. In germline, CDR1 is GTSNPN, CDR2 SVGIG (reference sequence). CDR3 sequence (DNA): TGTGCCTGGAGTCCCCAAGCGGGGGGGTTTTACAATGAGCAGTTCTTC. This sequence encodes CAWSPQAGGFYNEQFF.

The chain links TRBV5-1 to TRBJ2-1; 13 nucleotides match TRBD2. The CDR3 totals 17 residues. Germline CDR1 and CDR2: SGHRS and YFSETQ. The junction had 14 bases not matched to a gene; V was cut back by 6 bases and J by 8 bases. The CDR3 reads CASTLLAGGPSFDEQFF. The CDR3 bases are TGCGCCAGCACCTTACTAGCGGGGGGGCCTTCTTTTGATGAGCAGTTCTTC.